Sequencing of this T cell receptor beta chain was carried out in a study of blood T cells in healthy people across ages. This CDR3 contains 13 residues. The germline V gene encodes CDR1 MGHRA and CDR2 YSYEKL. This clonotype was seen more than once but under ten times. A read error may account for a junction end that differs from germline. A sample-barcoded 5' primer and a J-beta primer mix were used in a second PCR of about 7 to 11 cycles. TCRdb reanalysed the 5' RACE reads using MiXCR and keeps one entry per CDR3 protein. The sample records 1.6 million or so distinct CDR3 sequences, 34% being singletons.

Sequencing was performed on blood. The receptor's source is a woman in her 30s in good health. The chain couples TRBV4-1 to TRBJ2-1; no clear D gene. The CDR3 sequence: CTSSQDGWNEQFF. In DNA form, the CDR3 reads TGCACCAGCAGCCAAGATGGATGGAATGAGCAGTTCTTC.